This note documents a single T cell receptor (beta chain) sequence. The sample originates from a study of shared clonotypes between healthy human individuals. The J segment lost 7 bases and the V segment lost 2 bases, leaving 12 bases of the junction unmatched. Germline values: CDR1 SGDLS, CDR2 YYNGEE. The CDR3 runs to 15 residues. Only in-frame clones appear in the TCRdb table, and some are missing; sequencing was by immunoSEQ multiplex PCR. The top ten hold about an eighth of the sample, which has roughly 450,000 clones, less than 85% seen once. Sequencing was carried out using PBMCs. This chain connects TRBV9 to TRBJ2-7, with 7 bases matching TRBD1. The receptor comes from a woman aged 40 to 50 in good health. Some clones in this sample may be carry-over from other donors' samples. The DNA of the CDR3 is TGTGCCAGCAGCGTGGGGGACAGCCCTTCAAGGGAGCAGTACTTC. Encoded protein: CASSVGDSPSREQYF.